This section outlines one T cell receptor beta chain sequence together with its context. Its antigen is as yet unknown. The ends lost 6 bases at V and 6 bases at J; junction bases unmatched: 6. CDR1 is ENHRY, CDR2 SYGVKD, per germline. CDR3 length equals 14 residues. Sorting based on CD45RO/CCR7/CD25/CD127/CD95/CD27 separated CD4+ naive, central memory, regulatory and stem cell-like memory cells. Since all of the isolated RNA was reverse transcribed, expressed TCRB transcripts were what got sequenced. The method was immunoSEQ multiplex PCR; TCRdb's version includes in-frame clones alone and lacks a portion of them. The sample carries about 13,000 clones, about 42% recorded once. This entry is derived from a study of beta chain features in type 1 diabetes. Study-level points and caveats: Among all four CD4+ subsets, Type 1 diabetes patients had TCRB CDR3s that were moderately but significantly shorter.

The sequence was obtained from a man aged 18 to 29 in good health. This rearrangement joins TRBV10-3 to TRBJ1-5, with 9 bases that match TRBD1. The sequenced sample consisted of stem cell memory CD4+ T cells from blood. The CDR3 nucleotides read TGTGCCATCAGGGGGGACAGGGATAGTCAGCCCCAGCATTTT. Translating it yields CAIRGDRDSQPQHF.